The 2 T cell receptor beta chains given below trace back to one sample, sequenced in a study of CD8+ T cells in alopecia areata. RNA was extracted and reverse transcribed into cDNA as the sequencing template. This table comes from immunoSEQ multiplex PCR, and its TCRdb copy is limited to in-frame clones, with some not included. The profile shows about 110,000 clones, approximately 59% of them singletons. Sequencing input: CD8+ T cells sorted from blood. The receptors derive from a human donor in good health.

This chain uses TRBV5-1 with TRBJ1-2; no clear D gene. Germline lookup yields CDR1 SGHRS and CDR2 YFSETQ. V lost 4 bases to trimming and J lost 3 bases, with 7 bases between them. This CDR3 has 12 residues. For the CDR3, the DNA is TGCGCCAGCAGCCCCGGGTACTATGGCTACACCTTC. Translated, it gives CASSPGYYGYTF.

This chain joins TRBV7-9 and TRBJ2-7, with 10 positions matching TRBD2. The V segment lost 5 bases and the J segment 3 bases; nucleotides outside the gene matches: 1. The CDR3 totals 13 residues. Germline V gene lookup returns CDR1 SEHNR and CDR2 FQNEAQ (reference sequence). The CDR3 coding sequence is TGTGCCAGCAGCCCTAGCGGGAGCTACGAGCAGTACTTC. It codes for CASSPSGSYEQYF.